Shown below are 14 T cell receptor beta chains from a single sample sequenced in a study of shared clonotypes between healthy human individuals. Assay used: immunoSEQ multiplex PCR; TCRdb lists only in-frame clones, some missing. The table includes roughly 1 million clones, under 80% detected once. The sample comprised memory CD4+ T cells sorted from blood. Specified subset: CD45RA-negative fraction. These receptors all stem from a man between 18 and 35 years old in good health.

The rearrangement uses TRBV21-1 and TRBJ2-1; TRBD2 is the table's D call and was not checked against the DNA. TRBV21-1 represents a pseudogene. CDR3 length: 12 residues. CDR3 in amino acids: CASSKTSDEQFF. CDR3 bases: TGTGCCAGCAGCAAGACTAGCGATGAGCAGTTCTTC.

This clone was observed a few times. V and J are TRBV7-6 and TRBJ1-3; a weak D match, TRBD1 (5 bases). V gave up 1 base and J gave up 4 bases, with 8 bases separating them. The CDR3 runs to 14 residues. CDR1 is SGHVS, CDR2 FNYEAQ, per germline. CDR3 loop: CASSLGGVGNTIYF. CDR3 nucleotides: TGTGCCAGCAGCTTAGGAGGGGTGGGAAACACCATATATTTT.

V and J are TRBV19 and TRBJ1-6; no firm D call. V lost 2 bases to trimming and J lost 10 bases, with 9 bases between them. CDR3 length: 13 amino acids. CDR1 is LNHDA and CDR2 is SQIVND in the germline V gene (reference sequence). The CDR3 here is CASSINVLSPLHF. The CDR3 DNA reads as TGTGCCAGTAGTATAAACGTACTCTCACCCCTCCACTTT.

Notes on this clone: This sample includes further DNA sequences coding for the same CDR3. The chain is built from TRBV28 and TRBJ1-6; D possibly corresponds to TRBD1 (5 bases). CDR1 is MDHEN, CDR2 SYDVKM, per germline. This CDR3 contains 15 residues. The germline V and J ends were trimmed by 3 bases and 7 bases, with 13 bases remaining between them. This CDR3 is CASSFGDRKNSPLHF. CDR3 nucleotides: TGTGCCAGCAGTTTCGGCGACAGAAAGAATTCACCCCTCCACTTT.

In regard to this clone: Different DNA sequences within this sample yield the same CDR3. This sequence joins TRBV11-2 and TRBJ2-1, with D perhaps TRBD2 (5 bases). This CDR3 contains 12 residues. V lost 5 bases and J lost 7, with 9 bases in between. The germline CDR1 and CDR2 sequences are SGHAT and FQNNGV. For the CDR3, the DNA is TGTGCCAGCAGCCGGACTCTAAATGAGCAGTTCTTC. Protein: CASSRTLNEQFF.

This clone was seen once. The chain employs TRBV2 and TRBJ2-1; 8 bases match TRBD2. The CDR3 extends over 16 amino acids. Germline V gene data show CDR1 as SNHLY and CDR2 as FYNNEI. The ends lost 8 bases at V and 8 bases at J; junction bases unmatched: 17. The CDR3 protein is CASRNGGGKDVDEQFF. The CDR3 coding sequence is TGTGCCAGCCGAAACGGCGGGGGGAAGGATGTCGATGAGCAGTTCTTC.

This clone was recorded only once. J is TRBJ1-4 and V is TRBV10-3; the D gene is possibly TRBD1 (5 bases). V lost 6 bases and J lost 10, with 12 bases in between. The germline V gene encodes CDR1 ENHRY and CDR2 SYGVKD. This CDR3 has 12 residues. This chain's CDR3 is CAIRPQGGKLFF. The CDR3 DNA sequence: TGTGCCATCAGACCTCAGGGCGGAAAACTGTTTTTT.

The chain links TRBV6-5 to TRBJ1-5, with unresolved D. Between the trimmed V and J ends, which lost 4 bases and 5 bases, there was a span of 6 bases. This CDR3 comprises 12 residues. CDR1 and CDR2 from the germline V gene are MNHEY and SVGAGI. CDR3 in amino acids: CASSSTDQPQHF. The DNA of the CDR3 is TGTGCCAGCAGTTCCACAGATCAGCCCCAGCATTTT.

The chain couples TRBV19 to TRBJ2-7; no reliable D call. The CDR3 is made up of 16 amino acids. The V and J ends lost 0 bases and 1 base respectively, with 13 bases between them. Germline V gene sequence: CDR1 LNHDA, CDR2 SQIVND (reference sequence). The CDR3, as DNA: TGTGCCAGTAGTATAGATCTGGTAGGAAATTCCTACGAGCAGTACTTC. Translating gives CASSIDLVGNSYEQYF. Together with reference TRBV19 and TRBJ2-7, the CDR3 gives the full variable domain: DGGITQSPKYLFRKEGQNVTLSCEQNLNHDAMYWYRQDPGQGLRLIYYSQIVNDFQKGDIAEGYSVSREKKESFPLTVTSAQKNPTAFYLCASSIDLVGNSYEQYFGPGTRLTVT.

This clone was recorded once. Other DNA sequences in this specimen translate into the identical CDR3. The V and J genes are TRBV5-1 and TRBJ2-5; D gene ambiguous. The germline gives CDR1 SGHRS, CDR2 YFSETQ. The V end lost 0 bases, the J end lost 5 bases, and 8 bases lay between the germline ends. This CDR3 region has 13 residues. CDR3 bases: TGCGCCAGCAGCTTGGGATCTGGGGAGACCCAGTACTTC. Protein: CASSLGSGETQYF.

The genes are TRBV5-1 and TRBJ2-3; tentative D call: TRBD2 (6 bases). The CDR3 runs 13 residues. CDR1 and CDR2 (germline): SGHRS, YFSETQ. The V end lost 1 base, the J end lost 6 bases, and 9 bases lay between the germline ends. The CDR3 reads CASSLPSGDTQYF. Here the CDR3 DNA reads TGCGCCAGCAGCTTGCCAAGCGGGGATACGCAGTATTTT.

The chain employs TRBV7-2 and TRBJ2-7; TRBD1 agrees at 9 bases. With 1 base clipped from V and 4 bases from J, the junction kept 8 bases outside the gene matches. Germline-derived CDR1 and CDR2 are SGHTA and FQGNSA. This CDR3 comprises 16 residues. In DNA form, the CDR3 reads TGTGCCAGCAGCTTAGATACAGGGGGCGGATCTTACGAGCAGTACTTC. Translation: CASSLDTGGGSYEQYF. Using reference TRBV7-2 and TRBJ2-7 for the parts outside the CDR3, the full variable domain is GAGVSQSPSNKVTEKGKDVELRCDPISGHTALYWYRQSLGQGLEFLIYFQGNSAPDKSGLPSDRFSAERTGGSVSTLTIQRTQQEDSAVYLCASSLDTGGGSYEQYFGPGTRLTVT.

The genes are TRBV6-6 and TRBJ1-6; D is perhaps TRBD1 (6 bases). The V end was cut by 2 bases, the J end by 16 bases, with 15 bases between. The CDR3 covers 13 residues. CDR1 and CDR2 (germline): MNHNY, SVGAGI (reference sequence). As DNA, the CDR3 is TGTGCCAGCAGTTACCTACAGGGAGAGGGTCTCCACTTT. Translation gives CASSYLQGEGLHF.

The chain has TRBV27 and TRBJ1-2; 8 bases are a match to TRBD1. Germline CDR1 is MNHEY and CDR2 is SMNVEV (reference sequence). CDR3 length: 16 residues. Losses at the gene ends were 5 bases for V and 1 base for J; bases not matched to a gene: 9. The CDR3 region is CASSPSRTGYNYGYTF. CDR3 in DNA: TGTGCCAGCAGTCCCTCACGGACAGGGTATAACTATGGCTACACCTTC.